This T cell receptor (beta chain) was sequenced during a study of cytomegalovirus exposure and HLA in healthy donors. Those who donated were healthy bone marrow donors. Overall study findings and caveats: Roughly 170 TCR beta chains were listed as cytomegalovirus-associated.

Both 60 Vbeta primers and 13 Jbeta primers went into the PCR. Assay: immunoSEQ multiplex PCR; the TCRdb copy retains only in-frame clones and omits some. The data contain 150,000 to 200,000 clones, over 75% of them singletons. There are 15 residues in the CDR3. The ends were cut back, 5 bases at V and 4 bases at J, with 15 bases in the middle. CDR1 MDHEN and CDR2 SYDVKM come from the germline V gene. A remark on this clone: Its antigen is undetermined.

The receptor comes from a woman in her twenties or thirties in good health and CMV-seronegative. The sequenced material came from PBMCs. V usage is TRBV28 and J usage is TRBJ2-1; TRBD1 is a possible D gene (6 bases). CDR3 in amino acids: CASSLEGRGYNEQFF. In nucleotides, the CDR3 is TGTGCCAGCAGTCTAGAGGGCAGGGGATACAATGAGCAGTTCTTC.